Below are 4 T cell receptor beta chains sequenced from a single sample in a study of blood T cells in healthy people across ages. The use of a sample-barcoded 5' primer and a J-beta primer mix characterized a second PCR of roughly 7 to 11 cycles. MiXCR, applied by TCRdb to the 5' RACE reads, yields one record per CDR3 protein. This table holds about 1.5 million distinct CDR3 sequences, roughly 40% found once. Sequences were obtained from blood. The origin of the receptors is a woman younger than 35 in good health.

The chain is built from TRBV20-1 and TRBJ2-3, with 15 bases matching TRBD2. CDR1 is DFQATT, CDR2 SNEGSKA, per germline (reference sequence). V trimming: 5 bases; J trimming: 8 bases; junction bases outside the gene matches: 8. This CDR3 spans 15 amino acids. CDR3 sequence: CSASRTSGGAVTQYF. The CDR3 DNA is TGCAGTGCTTCTCGGACTAGCGGGGGGGCGGTTACGCAGTATTTT.

This clonotype showed up just a few times. This rearrangement joins TRBV2 to TRBJ2-1; D possibly uses TRBD1 or TRBD2 (5 bases each). V dropped 7 bases and J dropped 6 bases, with 16 bases sitting between them. Germline values: CDR1 SNHLY, CDR2 FYNNEI. The CDR3 has 14 residues. As DNA, the CDR3 is TGTGCCAGCAATGATCTCCGGGACCCCAATGAGCAGTTCTTC. This gives the protein CASNDLRDPNEQFF.

This clonotype has only a few counts. V usage is TRBV5-1 and J usage is TRBJ2-3; 9 nucleotides align to TRBD2. The CDR3 runs 17 residues. Germline loops: CDR1 SGHRS, CDR2 YFSETQ. Trimming took 0 bases from V and 3 from J; bases not matched to a gene: 8. CDR3 protein: CASSLEGAGGKTDTQYF. CDR3 bases: TGCGCCAGCAGCTTGGAGGGAGCGGGGGGTAAAACAGATACGCAGTATTTT.

In regard to this clonotype: One end of the junction fails to match germline, which may point to a read error. The chain is built from TRBV10-3 and TRBJ1-4; tentatively, D is TRBD1 (5 bases). This CDR3 region has 15 residues. Germline V gene sequence: CDR1 ENHRY, CDR2 SYGVKD. This chain's CDR3 is CAISGTGGLNDKLFF. The CDR3 DNA sequence: TGTGCCATCAGTGGGACCGGGGGTCTTAATGACAAACTGTTTTTT.